This TCR beta chain derives from a study of T cells in women clearing cervical HPV infection. Germline V gene data show CDR1 as SGHTA and CDR2 as FQGNSA. The CDR3 runs to 15 residues. Trimming removed 2 bases at V and 6 bases at J, with 17 bases between. Regarding this clone: The CDR3 end falls 3 residues outside the read, so it is completed with the germline J gene.

Sequenced by immunoSEQ multiplex PCR; TCRdb stores in-frame clones only, minus some. The clone table shows about 34,000 clones, with the ten largest holding roughly 1.5%. The receptor was isolated from a woman aged 18-70 years with a cervical HPV16 infection that either progressed to CIN3+ or cleared (not recorded which). The chain recombines TRBV7-2 with TRBJ2-7; TRBD1 might be the D (6 bases). The sequenced material came from blood buffy coat. Incomplete CDR3 DNA: TGTGCCAGCAGCTTATGGGAAGGACAGTTTTCCGAG. This sequence encodes CASSLWEGQFSE. The whole CDR3 protein reads CASSLWEGQFSEQYF.